A single sample gave rise to the 3 T cell receptor beta chains below, sequenced in a study of technical replicates of blood from a handful of donors. Assay used: immunoSEQ multiplex PCR; TCRdb lists only in-frame clones, some missing. The sample holds fewer than 75,000 clones, 93% seen once. Sequencing was carried out using T cells isolated from PBMCs. The origin of the receptors is a human donor in good health.

The gene calls are TRBV14 and TRBJ2-3, with D tentatively TRBD1 (6 bases). Germline values: CDR1 SGHDN, CDR2 FVKESK. With 4 bases removed from V and 0 bases from J, the gap between germline ends came to 11 bases. This CDR3 comprises 15 residues. This CDR3 reads CASSRLDRSTDTQYF. In nucleotides, the CDR3 is TGTGCCAGCAGCCGTTTGGACAGAAGCACAGATACGCAGTATTTT.

This rearrangement joins TRBV7-9 to TRBJ2-5, with a tentative D call TRBD2 (5 bases). The germline V gene encodes CDR1 SEHNR and CDR2 FQNEAQ (reference sequence). This CDR3 is built from 14 residues. V shed 3 bases and J shed 7 bases, with 15 bases lying between them. CDR3 sequence (DNA): TGTGCCAGCAGCTTCTGGGAAGGTGGGAGGACCCAGTACTTC. Protein product: CASSFWEGGRTQYF.

This sequence joins TRBV6-5 and TRBJ2-1; 9 bases agree with TRBD1. In germline, CDR1 is MNHEY, CDR2 SVGAGI. V shed 0 bases and J 5 bases; nucleotides not matched to a gene: 5. The CDR3 has 16 amino acids. CDR3 sequence: CASSYSPDRGNNEQFF. The CDR3 DNA is TGTGCCAGCAGTTACTCACCGGACAGGGGAAACAATGAGCAGTTCTTC.